This T cell receptor beta chain came from a study of CD8 T cells in Susac syndrome. Germline V gene data show CDR1 as MDHEN and CDR2 as SYDVKM. The CDR3 covers 14 residues. V shed 2 bases and J shed 2 bases, with 10 bases lying between them. Random-hexamer reverse transcription was applied to 0.5 to 1 ug RNA. TCRdb analysed the immunoSEQ multiplex PCR reads with MiXCR anew, one entry per CDR3 protein. The sample records about 300,000 distinct CDR3 sequences, approximately 91% being singletons. The clonotype originates from a human donor with multiple sclerosis. The sample consisted of CD8+ T cells from PBMCs. This chain uses TRBV28 with TRBJ2-7; D is unclear. The CDR3 sequence: CASSLNLPTYEQYF. The CDR3 bases are TGTGCCAGCAGTTTAAACCTACCTACCTACGAGCAGTACTTC. The variable domain in full, with the rest retrieved from reference TRBV28 and TRBJ2-7, is DVKVTQSSRYLVKRTGEKVFLECVQDMDHENMFWYRQDPGLGLRLIYFSYDVKMKEKGDIPEGYSVSREKKERFSLILESASTNQTSMYLCASSLNLPTYEQYFGPGTRLTVT.